The rows below give T cell receptor beta chains drawn from one sample of a study of blood T cell repertoires in COVID-19. Repertoires were generated with immunoSEQ multiplex PCR, while TCRdb's copy carries only in-frame clones and drops some. In the table there are around 150,000 clones, roughly 84% of which are singletons. The sample comprised peripheral blood. All receptors come from a man aged 25 to 45 with COVID-19, enrolled during active disease. The CDR3 runs from the conserved cysteine through the conserved F or W. D genes are given only for firm matches. The size of a clone is reported for some rows only, either as once, few or many, or as a class for expanded clones.

>-|-|TRBV2|TRBJ2-7
TGTGCCAGCAGTCCCGTAGTATACGAGCAGTACTTC
CASSPVVYEQYF
>TRBD2|few|TRBV7-6|TRBJ2-2
TGTGCCAGCAGCTTGGTGGCGGGAGACCACACCGGGGAGCTGTTTTTT
CASSLVAGDHTGELFF
>TRBD1|few|TRBV9|TRBJ2-1
TGTGCCAGCAGCGTAGAGGGACAGGGGGGCAGTGAGCAGTTCTTC
CASSVEGQGGSEQFF
>TRBD1|once|TRBV6-6|TRBJ1-5
TGTGCCAGCAGGTTGCAGGGGGACAATCAGCCCCAGCATTTT
CASRLQGDNQPQHF
>TRBD1|-|TRBV6-6|TRBJ2-7
TGTGCCAGCGGTGACAGGGGAGGAACCTACGAGCAGTACTTC
CASGDRGGTYEQYF
>TRBD2|-|TRBV5-4|TRBJ2-7
TGTGCCAGCAGCCAACCCGGGACTAGGCCTCGGGAGCAGTACTTC
CASSQPGTRPREQYF
>-|-|TRBV6-1|TRBJ1-1
TGTGCCAGCAGTGAACAATTGAGCACTGAAGCTTTCTTT
CASSEQLSTEAFF
>-|-|TRBV28|TRBJ1-5
TGTGCCAGCAGCACGGGCAATCAGCCCCAGCATTTT
CASSTGNQPQHF
>TRBD1|-|TRBV11-2|TRBJ2-2
TGTGCCAGCAGCTTAGATACAGGGGGCACCGGGGAGCTGTTTTTT
CASSLDTGGTGELFF
>TRBD1|-|TRBV18|TRBJ2-2
TGTGCCAGCTCACCAAGCATGGGACAGGGGAAGACCGGGGAGCTGTTTTTT
CASSPSMGQGKTGELFF
>TRBD2|-|TRBV29-1|TRBJ2-5
TGCAGCGTGAGACTAGCGGGAACCCAAGAGACCCAGTACTTC
CSVRLAGTQETQYF
>-|-|TRBV29-1|TRBJ2-1
TGCAGCGTTGAATCCAGTTACAATGAGCAGTTCTTC
CSVESSYNEQFF
>-|-|TRBV7-2|TRBJ1-5
TGTGCCAGCAGGGAGGAGATGTACGGCAATCAGCCCCAGCATTTT
CASREEMYGNQPQHF
>TRBD1|-|TRBV29-1|TRBJ1-2
TGCAGCGTTGAAGATCATCGGGACAGGGTTGGCGGCTACACCTTC
CSVEDHRDRVGGYTF
>TRBD1|-|TRBV24-1|TRBJ1-1
TGTGCCACCAGTGATAGTCCCGGGACAGGGGTTGGAGGCATGAACACTGAAGCTTTCTTT
CATSDSPGTGVGGMNTEAFF
>-|-|TRBV19|TRBJ1-6
TGTGCCAGTAGTATCAGAGGCCGCCCGGGTTCACCCCTCCACTTT
CASSIRGRPGSPLHF
>TRBD2|-|TRBV28|TRBJ2-1
TGTGCCAGCAGTTCCGCGACTAGCGGGAGGAATGAGCAGTTCTTC
CASSSATSGRNEQFF
>-|-|TRBV4-1|TRBJ2-1
TGCGCCAGCAGCCAAGTGGGGGCCTCGGGCGGCGAGCAGTTCTTC
CASSQVGASGGEQFF
>TRBD1|-|TRBV4-1|TRBJ1-2
TGCGCCAGCAGCCAAGAGCTTACAGGGGGCTCTAGATTTGGCTACACCTTC
CASSQELTGGSRFGYTF
>-|-|TRBV10-1|TRBJ2-3
TGCGCCAGCAGTGCGGAGGGGCGCCTCACAGATACGCAGTATTTT
CASSAEGRLTDTQYF
>TRBD2|-|TRBV5-6|TRBJ2-5
TGTGCCAGCAGCTTGGCAGCGGGGTCAGAGACCCAGTACTTC
CASSLAAGSETQYF
>-|-|TRBV7-8|TRBJ1-1
TGTGCCAGCAGCCGGAACAGGGATGAAGCTTTCTTT
CASSRNRDEAFF
>-|-|TRBV7-2|TRBJ2-2
TGTGCCAGCAGCTTGGAGCGTACCGGGGAGCTGTTTTTT
CASSLERTGELFF
>-|-|TRBV19|TRBJ2-2
TGTGCCAGTAGTATGCAGGCTAACACCGGGGAGCTGTTTTTT
CASSMQANTGELFF
>TRBD2|-|TRBV19|TRBJ2-3
TGTGCCAGTAGAACTAGCGGGAGCGTCTCAGATACGCAGTATTTT
CASRTSGSVSDTQYF
>TRBD2|-|TRBV19|TRBJ2-1
TGTGCCAGTAGTATTTATTGGCGGCCCAATAGCGGGACCTCCAATGAGCAGTTCTTC
CASSIYWRPNSGTSNEQFF
>TRBD2|-|TRBV28|TRBJ2-5
TGTGCCAGCAGCCTTATTCCGCTAGCGGAGCAAGAGACCCAGTACTTC
CASSLIPLAEQETQYF
>TRBD2|-|TRBV29-1|TRBJ2-1
TGCAGCGTTGATGGTGGGACTAGCGGGAGAAATGAGCAGTTCTTC
CSVDGGTSGRNEQFF
>-|-|TRBV28|TRBJ2-1
TGTGCCAGCAGTTCGGTAGACAGGAACTCCTACAATGAGCAGTTCTTC
CASSSVDRNSYNEQFF
>TRBD1|-|TRBV9|TRBJ1-1
TGTGCCAGCAGCGACGGGGACAGGGGTCCCACTGAAGCTTTCTTT
CASSDGDRGPTEAFF
>TRBD2|-|TRBV7-9|TRBJ2-1
TGTGCCAGCAGCACCCCACAGGGTTCCGGACTAGCGATCAATGAGCAGTTCTTC
CASSTPQGSGLAINEQFF
>-|-|TRBV7-9|TRBJ2-1
TGTGCCAGCGGCCGGGACTTTTCCTACAATGAGCAGTTCTTC
CASGRDFSYNEQFF
>TRBD1|-|TRBV30|TRBJ1-1
TGTGCCCAAAAGGCAGGGGGCTCGAGTTCTTTCTTT
CAQKAGGSSSFF
>-|-|TRBV30|TRBJ1-5
TGTGCCTGGGGAGATAACGGGGGTGTGAGCAATCAGCCCCAGCATTTT
CAWGDNGGVSNQPQHF
>-|few|TRBV7-2|TRBJ2-7
TGTGCCAGCAGCCCTCATAGCGGTGGCTACGAGCAGTACTTC
CASSPHSGGYEQYF
>-|-|TRBV28|TRBJ1-3
TGTGCCAGCACGCACTACTCGGGGTCTGGAAACACCATATATTTT
CASTHYSGSGNTIYF
>-|once|TRBV6-1|TRBJ1-2
TGTGCCAGCAGTGAAAGAGTTGGGCGGGATGGCTACACCTTC
CASSERVGRDGYTF
>TRBD1|-|TRBV14|TRBJ2-1
TGTGCCAGCAGCAGACAGGGGGGGTTCGATGAGCAGTTCTTC
CASSRQGGFDEQFF
>-|-|TRBV7-3|TRBJ2-7
TGTGCCAGCAGCTCCCGGATGGGGGGAGAGCAGTACTTC
CASSSRMGGEQYF
>TRBD1|few|TRBV6-5|TRBJ1-1
TGTGCCAGCTCACAGGGGGCATACACTGAAGCTTTCTTT
CASSQGAYTEAFF
>-|-|TRBV9|TRBJ2-1
TGTGCCAGCAGCGGCAGACTAGTGAATGAGCAGTTCTTC
CASSGRLVNEQFF
>TRBD1|-|TRBV28|TRBJ1-2
TGTGCCAGCTCTAGGGCAGGGGGCGGACTTAACTATGGCTACACCTTC
CASSRAGGGLNYGYTF
>-|-|TRBV15|TRBJ1-5
TGTGCCACCAGCGCGACCAAAGGGGGATGGCAGCCCCAGCATTTT
CATSATKGGWQPQHF
>-|once|TRBV6-5|TRBJ2-4
TGTGCCAGCAGTTACTCGTCGAGGGAAAACATTCAGTACTTC
CASSYSSRENIQYF
>-|-|TRBV9|TRBJ1-2
TGTGCCAGCAGCGCCAGGACACACTATGGCTACACCTTC
CASSARTHYGYTF
>-|-|TRBV15|TRBJ2-2
TGTGCCACGGGGAGGGGGGACTTAAACACCGGGGAGCTGTTTTTT
CATGRGDLNTGELFF
>-|-|TRBV2|TRBJ1-1
TGTGCCAGCAGTGAAAACTGGGGGCGCACTGAAGCTTTCTTT
CASSENWGRTEAFF
>TRBD1|-|TRBV5-6|TRBJ1-2
TGTGCCAGCAGCTTCCGGGACAGGGTGCTTTATGGCTACACCTTC
CASSFRDRVLYGYTF